The 14 T cell receptor beta chains listed next were all sequenced from one sample in a study of T-cell memory formation after mild COVID-19. MiXCR, applied by TCRdb to the 5' RACE reads, yields one record per CDR3 protein. The sample records under 650,000 distinct CDR3 sequences, approximately 18% being singletons. The specimen sequenced was PBMCs or a T cell subset sorted from them (not recorded which). These receptors all come from an adult woman who had mild COVID-19 (a few samples of this study predate the infection). Cell type and time point are not known.

This clonotype was recorded at least ten times. The chain combines TRBV20-1 with TRBJ1-5; 9 bases are shared with TRBD1. Germline V gene data show CDR1 as DFQATT and CDR2 as SNEGSKA (reference sequence). The CDR3 has 17 residues. With 3 bases clipped from V and 0 bases from J, the junction kept 9 bases outside the gene matches. The CDR3 DNA sequence: TGCAGTGCTAGTGATCGCGACAGGGGGTATAGCAATCAGCCCCAGCATTTT. This codes for CSASDRDRGYSNQPQHF.

The rearrangement uses TRBV19 and TRBJ2-7; 8 nucleotides match TRBD2. The CDR3 has 14 amino acids. The V gene's germline CDR1 is LNHDA and CDR2 SQIVND (reference sequence). The trim removed 2 bases at V and 5 bases at J, leaving 5 bases unmatched. CDR3 loop: CASSIRAGANEQYF. The CDR3 DNA reads TGTGCCAGTAGTATAAGAGCGGGAGCTAACGAGCAGTACTTC.

V and J are TRBV6-5 and TRBJ2-1; 7 nucleotides agree with TRBD1. Trimming at V came to 2 bases and at J to 6 bases, leaving 7 bases not matched to a gene. The germline V gene encodes CDR1 MNHEY and CDR2 SVGAGI. The CDR3 has 15 residues. The chain's CDR3 is CASSYLRTGSNEQFF. DNA of the CDR3: TGTGCCAGCAGTTACCTTAGGACAGGTTCCAATGAGCAGTTCTTC.

This chain links TRBV20-1 with TRBJ2-7; 10 bases match TRBD1. Germline values: CDR1 DFQATT, CDR2 SNEGSKA (reference sequence). This CDR3 has 13 residues. V lost 6 bases, J lost 3 bases, and 5 bases stayed unmatched. This chain's CDR3 is CSAPGQGLYEQYF. The DNA for the CDR3 is TGCAGTGCCCCGGGACAGGGGCTCTACGAGCAGTACTTC.

The chain is built from TRBV5-4 and TRBJ2-2, with TRBD1 matching over 7 bases. V was pared by 0 bases and J by 9 bases, with 14 bases of the junction left unmatched. The CDR3 has 17 residues. Looked up from germline, CDR1 is SGHNT and CDR2 is YYREEE (reference sequence). In DNA, the CDR3 is TGTGCCAGCAGCTTGGGGGGACAGCTCCACTACTCCCGGGAGCTGTTTTTT. It translates to CASSLGGQLHYSRELFF.

The chain couples TRBV7-2 to TRBJ2-7, with TRBD1 as a possible D gene (6 bases). The CDR3 totals 14 residues. Germline CDR1 is SGHTA and CDR2 is FQGNSA. Trimming took 3 bases from V and 4 from J, leaving 13 bases between them. The CDR3: CASSLGTLIYEQYF. Here the CDR3 DNA reads TGTGCCAGCAGCTTGGGGACACTAATTTACGAGCAGTACTTC.

This clonotype was observed a few times. J is TRBJ2-1 and V is TRBV6-5, with 9 bases that match TRBD1. The CDR3 consists of 16 residues. Germline V gene data show CDR1 as MNHEY and CDR2 as SVGAGI. Germline trimming cut 2 bases from V and 6 bases from J; bases unmatched to any gene: 8. CDR3 DNA: TGTGCCAGCAGTTACGGTGGGTGGGACAGGGCCAATGAGCAGTTCTTC. Translation: CASSYGGWDRANEQFF.

The chain carries TRBV4-1 and TRBJ2-3; 7 nucleotides align to TRBD1. There are 15 residues in the CDR3. The V segment lost 4 bases and the J segment 2 bases; nucleotides outside the gene matches: 6. From germline, CDR1 is MGHRA and CDR2 YSYEKL. The DNA for the CDR3 is TGCGCCAGCAGCCGAATACAGGGGTCCACAGATACGCAGTATTTT. Encoded protein: CASSRIQGSTDTQYF.

This clonotype was picked up a small number of times. The chain couples TRBV7-9 to TRBJ2-7; 7 nucleotides match TRBD1. Losses at the gene ends were 7 bases for V and 0 bases for J; bases not matched to a gene: 9. Germline V gene sequence: CDR1 SEHNR, CDR2 FQNEAQ (reference sequence). This CDR3 region has 15 residues. The CDR3 reads CASTEGQPSSYEQYF. CDR3 sequence (DNA): TGTGCCAGCACCGAGGGACAGCCGAGCTCCTACGAGCAGTACTTC.

This clonotype has at least ten counts. This chain connects TRBV10-3 to TRBJ2-5, with 8 bases aligning to TRBD1. This CDR3 has 13 amino acids. V shed 6 bases and J 3 bases; nucleotides not matched to a gene: 3. Germline V gene sequence: CDR1 ENHRY, CDR2 SYGVKD. The CDR3 protein is CAISPGQEETQYF. In DNA, the CDR3 is TGTGCCATCAGCCCGGGACAGGAAGAGACCCAGTACTTC.

This rearrangement joins TRBV7-9 to TRBJ1-1; weak D call: TRBD1 (5 bases). V lost 3 bases, J lost 6 bases, and 17 bases lay in between. The CDR3 is 15 amino acids. Germline loops: CDR1 SEHNR, CDR2 FQNEAQ (reference sequence). The DNA of the CDR3 is TGTGCCAGCAGCTTTGACAGAGGAGGAGAGTCTGAAGCTTTCTTT. Translated: CASSFDRGGESEAFF.

The V and J genes are TRBV5-1 and TRBJ1-6; TRBD1 matches 7 bases. The CDR3 extends over 19 amino acids. Germline-derived CDR1 and CDR2 are SGHRS and YFSETQ. Trimming removed 2 bases from V and 8 bases from J; junction bases left unmatched: 19. CDR3 bases: TGCGCCAGCAGCTTAACGGGACCGGGACAGATGTGGGAAGATTCACCCCTCCACTTT. Translating gives CASSLTGPGQMWEDSPLHF. The variable domain in full, completed from reference TRBV5-1 and TRBJ1-6, reads KAGVTQTPRYLIKTRGQQVTLSCSPISGHRSVSWYQQTPGQGLQFLFEYFSETQRNKGNFPGRFSGRQFSNSRSEMNVSTLELGDSALYLCASSLTGPGQMWEDSPLHFGNGTRLTVT.

The chain uses TRBV29-1 and TRBJ1-2; no clear D gene. The germline V and J ends were trimmed by 4 bases and 6 bases, with 9 bases remaining between them. CDR3 size: 11 residues. CDR1 and CDR2 (germline): SQVTM, ANQGSEA. Written as DNA, the CDR3 is TGCAGCGTTGTGCCCGCGGATGGCTACACCTTC. Amino acid sequence: CSVVPADGYTF.

The chain employs TRBV7-3 and TRBJ2-3; 8 positions agree with TRBD2. The CDR3 totals 17 residues. Trimming at V came to 5 bases and at J to 5 bases, leaving 15 bases not matched to a gene. Germline loops: CDR1 SGHTA, CDR2 FQGTGA. The CDR3 nucleotides are TGTGCCAGCAGCCCATTTAGAGCGGGAGTGTTGAAAGATACGCAGTATTTT. It specifies CASSPFRAGVLKDTQYF.